These 16 T cell receptor beta chains came from one sample sequenced in a study of OX40 agonist ivuxolimab in advanced cancers. This table comes from immunoSEQ multiplex PCR, and its TCRdb copy is limited to in-frame clones, with some not included. The sample lists fewer than 85,000 clones, around 87% seen once, with approximately 0.93% in the top ten. This specimen was CD4+ or CD8+ T cells sorted from blood, taken in a trial of the OX40 agonist ivuxolimab. These receptors originate from an adult with an advanced solid tumor such as melanoma, head and neck, liver or kidney cancer.

J is TRBJ1-1 and V is TRBV19; D is possibly TRBD1 (5 bases). The germline V gene encodes CDR1 LNHDA and CDR2 SQIVND (reference sequence). V was clipped by 7 bases and J by 5 bases, with 14 bases between them. This CDR3 is 13 amino acids long. The CDR3 loop is CASKERGGTEAFF. The CDR3 DNA reads as TGTGCCAGTAAAGAACGGGGGGGGACTGAAGCTTTCTTT. Full variable domain (rest looked up from reference TRBV19 and TRBJ1-1): DGGITQSPKYLFRKEGQNVTLSCEQNLNHDAMYWYRQDPGQGLRLIYYSQIVNDFQKGDIAEGYSVSREKKESFPLTVTSAQKNPTAFYLCASKERGGTEAFFGQGTRLTVV.

The V gene is TRBV4-2, the J gene TRBJ2-7; a weak D match, TRBD2 (6 bases). The CDR3 extends over 16 amino acids. Germline CDR1 and CDR2: LGHNA and YNFKEQ. With 2 bases removed from V and 2 bases from J, the gap between germline ends came to 16 bases. The DNA of the CDR3 is TGTGCCAGCAGCCAATCCCGCGCGGGGCCACCCTACGAGCAGTACTTC. This translates into CASSQSRAGPPYEQYF.

The rearrangement uses TRBV6-5 and TRBJ1-2; TRBD1 is a possible D gene (6 bases). Per the germline V gene, CDR1 is MNHEY and CDR2 is SVGAGI. The CDR3 has 11 amino acids. V was clipped by 8 bases and J by 7 bases, with 11 bases between them. Here the CDR3 reads CASFRGGGYTF. The CDR3 coding sequence is TGTGCCAGCTTTAGGGGGGGTGGCTACACCTTC.

The rearrangement uses TRBV6-6 and TRBJ1-3, with TRBD1 as a possible D gene (5 bases). In germline, CDR1 is MNHNY, CDR2 SVGAGI (reference sequence). The V end was cut by 6 bases, the J end by 0 bases, with 12 bases between. The CDR3 runs to 15 residues. The CDR3 nucleotides are TGTGCCAGCAGCTCCCCAACAGGCTCTGGAAACACCATATATTTT. It encodes CASSSPTGSGNTIYF.

Here the CDR3 reads CASSPGGGTNEKLFF. DNA of the CDR3: TGTGCCAGCAGCCCTGGTGGGGGCACTAATGAAAAACTGTTTTTT. V usage is TRBV5-6 and J usage is TRBJ1-4, with D perhaps TRBD1 (6 bases). The CDR3 has 15 residues. CDR1 is SGHDT, CDR2 YYEEEE, per germline. V was cut by 4 bases and J by 2 bases, with 12 bases left in between.

The chain combines TRBV19 with TRBJ1-4; D not resolved. This CDR3 is 15 amino acids long. Germline V gene data show CDR1 as LNHDA and CDR2 as SQIVND (reference sequence). The V and J ends lost 3 bases and 0 bases respectively, with 8 bases between them. The chain's CDR3 is CASSISSATNEKLFF. The DNA of the CDR3 is TGTGCCAGTAGTATCTCGAGTGCAACTAATGAAAAACTGTTTTTT.

The CDR3 nucleotides read TGTGCCAGCAGTCCCTTAGCGGGAGGGTTCTACGAGCAGTACTTC. Translation gives CASSPLAGGFYEQYF. V usage is TRBV27 and J usage is TRBJ2-7, with 11 nucleotides matching TRBD2. The ends lost 5 bases at V and 3 bases at J; junction bases unmatched: 6. Germline V gene sequence: CDR1 MNHEY, CDR2 SMNVEV (reference sequence). This CDR3 contains 15 residues.

This clone was recorded once. The chain has TRBV2 and TRBJ1-3, with TRBD1 as a possible D gene (5 bases). V dropped 4 bases and J dropped 0 bases, with 10 bases sitting between them. The CDR3 sequence is 15 residues long. CDR1 SNHLY and CDR2 FYNNEI come from the germline V gene. The CDR3 loop reads CASSGQMTSGNTIYF. The CDR3 coding sequence is TGTGCCAGCAGTGGACAGATGACCTCTGGAAACACCATATATTTT.

The sample holds one count of this clone. The gene calls are TRBV7-3 and TRBJ2-7, with D unresolved. Germline V gene data show CDR1 as SGHTA and CDR2 as FQGTGA. Trimming took 2 bases from V and 4 from J, leaving 9 bases between them. There are 13 residues in the CDR3. This chain's CDR3 is CASSLDSSYEQYF. CDR3 nucleotide sequence: TGTGCCAGCAGCTTAGACTCCTCTTACGAGCAGTACTTC. Complete variable domain (other parts from reference TRBV7-3 and TRBJ2-7): GAGVSQTPSNKVTEKGKYVELRCDPISGHTALYWYRQSLGQGPEFLIYFQGTGAADDSGLPNDRFFAVRPEGSVSTLKIQRTERGDSAVYLCASSLDSSYEQYFGPGTRLTVT.

The chain joins TRBV7-9 to TRBJ2-7; TRBD1 or TRBD2 may be the D gene (6 bases each). The CDR3 runs to 16 residues. Germline CDR1 is SEHNR and CDR2 is FQNEAQ (reference sequence). The ends were cut back, 5 bases at V and 3 bases at J, with 20 bases in the middle. CDR3 nucleotide sequence: TGTGCCAGCAGCACGCCCGGGGGCGGGGTTATCTACGAGCAGTACTTC. It codes for CASSTPGGGVIYEQYF. Filled out from reference TRBV7-9 and TRBJ2-7, the complete variable domain reads DTGVSQNPRHKITKRGQNVTFRCDPISEHNRLYWYRQTLGQGPEFLTYFQNEAQLEKSRLLSDRFSAERPKGSFSTLEIQRTEQGDSAMYLCASSTPGGGVIYEQYFGPGTRLTVT.

The chain links TRBV11-2 to TRBJ1-2; D gene uncertain. In germline, CDR1 is SGHAT, CDR2 FQNNGV. This CDR3 region has 15 residues. Trimming shortened V by 3 bases and J by 9 bases, and 20 bases separated the two germline ends. The CDR3 bases are TGTGCCAGCAGCTTCGGGTTACAAGCCACTCAAAGCTACACCTTC. Amino acid sequence: CASSFGLQATQSYTF. Filled out from reference TRBV11-2 and TRBJ1-2, the complete variable domain reads EAGVAQSPRYKIIEKRQSVAFWCNPISGHATLYWYQQILGQGPKLLIQFQNNGVVDDSQLPKDRFSAERLKGVDSTLKIQPAKLEDSAVYLCASSFGLQATQSYTFGSGTRLTVV.

J is TRBJ2-3 and V is TRBV19; a possible D gene is TRBD1 (6 bases). V lost 5 bases, J lost 2 bases, and 14 bases lay in between. From germline, CDR1 is LNHDA and CDR2 SQIVND (reference sequence). The CDR3 is made up of 15 amino acids. The CDR3 loop is CASSSDSHFTDTQYF. The DNA of the CDR3 is TGTGCCAGTAGTTCGGACAGTCATTTCACAGATACGCAGTATTTT.

V and J are TRBV29-1 and TRBJ2-3; maybe TRBD1 (6 bases). The CDR3 covers 15 residues. Germline-derived CDR1 and CDR2 are SQVTM and ANQGSEA. The V end was cut by 7 bases, the J end by 1 base, with 18 bases between. CDR3 amino acids: CSGAGTPVRTDTQYF. CDR3 sequence (DNA): TGCAGCGGTGCTGGGACACCAGTTCGCACAGATACGCAGTATTTT.

This chain connects TRBV4-2 to TRBJ1-2; the D gene is possibly TRBD1 (6 bases). The V gene lost 0 bases and the J gene lost 8 bases, with 10 bases spanning the gap. This CDR3 is 13 amino acids long. The V gene's germline CDR1 is LGHNA and CDR2 YNFKEQ. The CDR3 reads CASSQDGGLGYTF. In DNA form, the CDR3 reads TGTGCCAGCAGCCAAGATGGGGGGCTGGGCTACACCTTC.

The chain couples TRBV6-5 to TRBJ1-3; D might be TRBD1 (5 bases). CDR3 length equals 15 residues. Germline V gene data show CDR1 as MNHEY and CDR2 as SVGAGI. With 2 bases removed from V and 2 bases from J, the gap between germline ends came to 10 bases. The CDR3 region is CASSYGGTPGNTIYF. The CDR3 DNA is TGTGCCAGCAGTTACGGGGGGACCCCTGGAAACACCATATATTTT.

This chain links TRBV19 with TRBJ2-3, with D unclear. The CDR3 spans 14 residues. Trimming removed 7 bases at V and 0 bases at J, with 11 bases between. The V gene's germline CDR1 is LNHDA and CDR2 SQIVND (reference sequence). CDR3: CASTTTASTDTQYF. CDR3 bases: TGTGCCAGTACCACCACAGCTAGCACAGATACGCAGTATTTT. Filled out from reference TRBV19 and TRBJ2-3, the complete variable domain reads DGGITQSPKYLFRKEGQNVTLSCEQNLNHDAMYWYRQDPGQGLRLIYYSQIVNDFQKGDIAEGYSVSREKKESFPLTVTSAQKNPTAFYLCASTTTASTDTQYFGPGTRLTVL.